What follows describes a single T cell receptor (beta chain). Sequencing was performed with immunoSEQ multiplex PCR; in TCRdb, only in-frame clones are kept and a portion is missing. The sample includes around 30,000 clones, about 92% of them seen just once. Germline CDR1 SGHVS, CDR2 FNYEAQ. The length of the CDR3 is 14 residues. With 5 bases removed from V and 0 bases from J, the gap between germline ends came to 11 bases. This record comes from a study of T cell changes during pregnancy in multiple sclerosis. This specimen consisted of CD8+ T cells from peripheral blood mononuclear cells, obtained before pregnancy. This TCR derives from a female donor with multiple sclerosis, enrolled in a pregnancy study. This rearrangement joins TRBV7-6 to TRBJ2-7, with D tentatively TRBD1 (5 bases). CDR3 DNA: TGTGCCAGCAGCCCCCGCCAGGGCTCCTACGAGCAGTACTTC. This codes for CASSPRQGSYEQYF.